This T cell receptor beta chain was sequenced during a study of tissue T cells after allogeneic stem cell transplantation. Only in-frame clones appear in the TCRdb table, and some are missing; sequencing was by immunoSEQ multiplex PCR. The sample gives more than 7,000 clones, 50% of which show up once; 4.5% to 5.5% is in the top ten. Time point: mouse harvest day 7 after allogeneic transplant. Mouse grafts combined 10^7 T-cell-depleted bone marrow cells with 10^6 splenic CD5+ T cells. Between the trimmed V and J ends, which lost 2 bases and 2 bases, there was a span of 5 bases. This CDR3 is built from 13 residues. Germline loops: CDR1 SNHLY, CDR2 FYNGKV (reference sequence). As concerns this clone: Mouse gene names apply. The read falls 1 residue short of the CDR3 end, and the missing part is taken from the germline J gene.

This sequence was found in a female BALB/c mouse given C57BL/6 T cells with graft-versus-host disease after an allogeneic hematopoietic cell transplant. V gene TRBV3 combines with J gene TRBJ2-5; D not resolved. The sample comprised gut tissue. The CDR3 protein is CASSLRFQDTQYF. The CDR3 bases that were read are TGTGCCAGCAGCTTAAGATTCCAAGACACCCAGTAC.